The present T cell receptor beta chain was sequenced within a study of monozygotic twins with inflammatory bowel disease. General study findings and limits: Among IBD patients, TCRbeta diversity (inverse Simpson) was lower than in healthy co-twins.

Germline CDR1 and CDR2: MNHEY and SVGAGI. The CDR3 extends over 19 amino acids. On this clonotype: Its target is unknown.

TCR libraries were prepared from roughly 3,300 ng total RNA each. Addition of UMIs with a 6-nucleotide sample barcode was achieved by template switching. From its re-call of the 5' RACE reads, TCRdb lists each CDR3 protein once, without DNA. In total, the table holds about 160,000 distinct CDR3 sequences. Per donor, approximately 2.5 ml of blood was collected and frozen. Input material: blood. This chain joins TRBV6-5 and TRBJ1-6. The TCR was taken from a human donor with ulcerative colitis or Crohn's disease, or a healthy co-twin of an affected twin (not recorded which). The CDR3 is CASSYTYHGSGAYNSPLHF.